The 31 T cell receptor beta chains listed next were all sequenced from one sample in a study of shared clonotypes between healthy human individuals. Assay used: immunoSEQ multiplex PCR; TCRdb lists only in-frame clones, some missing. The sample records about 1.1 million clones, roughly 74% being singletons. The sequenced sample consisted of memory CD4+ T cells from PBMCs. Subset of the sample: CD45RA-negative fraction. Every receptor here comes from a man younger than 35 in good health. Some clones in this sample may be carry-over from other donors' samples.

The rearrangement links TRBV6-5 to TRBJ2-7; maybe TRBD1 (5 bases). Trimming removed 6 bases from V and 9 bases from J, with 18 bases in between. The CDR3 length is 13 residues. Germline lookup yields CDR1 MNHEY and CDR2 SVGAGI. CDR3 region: CASRRSITTGQYF. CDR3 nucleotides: TGTGCCAGCAGGCGGTCCATCACTACAGGGCAGTACTTC.

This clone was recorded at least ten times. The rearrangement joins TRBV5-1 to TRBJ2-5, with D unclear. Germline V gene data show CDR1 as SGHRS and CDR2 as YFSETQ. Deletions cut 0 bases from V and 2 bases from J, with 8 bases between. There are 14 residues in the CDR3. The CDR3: CASSLVQLQETQYF. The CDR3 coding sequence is TGCGCCAGCAGCTTGGTCCAGCTACAAGAGACCCAGTACTTC. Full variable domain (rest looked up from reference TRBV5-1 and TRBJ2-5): KAGVTQTPRYLIKTRGQQVTLSCSPISGHRSVSWYQQTPGQGLQFLFEYFSETQRNKGNFPGRFSGRQFSNSRSEMNVSTLELGDSALYLCASSLVQLQETQYFGPGTRLLVL.

The CDR3 is CASSLSGRLTNTIYF. The CDR3 nucleotides read TGTGCCAGCAGCTTAAGCGGCAGGTTAACAAACACCATATATTTT. The gene calls are TRBV7-8 and TRBJ1-3; D unresolved. The CDR3 sequence is 15 residues long. CDR1 and CDR2 (germline): SGHVS, FQNEAQ. V was pared by 2 bases and J by 6 bases, with 14 bases between. The complete variable domain, with remaining parts taken from reference TRBV7-8 and TRBJ1-3, reads GAGVSQSPRYKVAKRGQDVALRCDPISGHVSLFWYQQALGQGPEFLTYFQNEAQLDKSGLPSDRFFAERPEGSVSTLKIQRTQQEDSAVYLCASSLSGRLTNTIYFGEGSWLTVV.

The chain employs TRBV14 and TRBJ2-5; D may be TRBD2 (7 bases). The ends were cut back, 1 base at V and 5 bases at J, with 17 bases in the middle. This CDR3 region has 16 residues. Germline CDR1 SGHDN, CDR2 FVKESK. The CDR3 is CASSQAIGGQWETQYF. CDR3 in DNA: TGTGCCAGCAGCCAAGCTATCGGGGGGCAATGGGAGACCCAGTACTTC.

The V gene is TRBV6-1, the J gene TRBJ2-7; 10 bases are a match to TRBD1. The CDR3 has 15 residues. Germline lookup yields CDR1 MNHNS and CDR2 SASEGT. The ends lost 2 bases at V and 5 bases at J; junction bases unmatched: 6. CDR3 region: CASSEPGQGFNEQYF. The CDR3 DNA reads TGTGCCAGCAGTGAACCGGGACAGGGGTTCAACGAGCAGTACTTC.

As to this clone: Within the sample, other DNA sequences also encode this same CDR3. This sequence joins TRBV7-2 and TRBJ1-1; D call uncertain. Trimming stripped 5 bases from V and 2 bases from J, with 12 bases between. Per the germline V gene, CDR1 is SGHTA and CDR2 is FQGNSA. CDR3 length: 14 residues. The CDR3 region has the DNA TGTGCCAGCAGCCTGTGGGAGGGAAACACTGAAGCTTTCTTT. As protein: CASSLWEGNTEAFF.

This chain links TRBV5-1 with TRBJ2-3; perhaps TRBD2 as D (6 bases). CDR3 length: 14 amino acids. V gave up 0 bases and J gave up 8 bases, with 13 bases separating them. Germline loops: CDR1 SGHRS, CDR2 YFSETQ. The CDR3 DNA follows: TGCGCCAGCAGCTTGGATACTAGCTGGGGTACGCAGTATTTT. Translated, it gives CASSLDTSWGTQYF.

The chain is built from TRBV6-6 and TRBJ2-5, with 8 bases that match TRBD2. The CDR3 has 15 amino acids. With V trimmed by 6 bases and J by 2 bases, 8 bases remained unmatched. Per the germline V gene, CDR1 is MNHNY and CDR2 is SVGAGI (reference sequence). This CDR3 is CASSRGASGQETQYF. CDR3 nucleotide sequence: TGTGCCAGCAGCCGAGGGGCTAGCGGGCAAGAGACCCAGTACTTC.

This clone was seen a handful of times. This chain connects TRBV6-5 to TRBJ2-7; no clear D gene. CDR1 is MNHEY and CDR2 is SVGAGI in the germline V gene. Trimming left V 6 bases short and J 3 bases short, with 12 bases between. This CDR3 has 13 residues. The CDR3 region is CASRRGARYEQYF. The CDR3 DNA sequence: TGTGCCAGCAGGCGAGGCGCGCGCTACGAGCAGTACTTC.

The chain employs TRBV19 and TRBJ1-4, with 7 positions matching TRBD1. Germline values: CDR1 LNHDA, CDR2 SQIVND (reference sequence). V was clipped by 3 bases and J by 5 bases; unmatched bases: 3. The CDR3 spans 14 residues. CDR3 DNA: TGTGCCAGTAGTATTACAGGGGCAAATGAAAAACTGTTTTTT. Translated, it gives CASSITGANEKLFF. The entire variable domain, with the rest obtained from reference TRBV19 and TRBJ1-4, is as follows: DGGITQSPKYLFRKEGQNVTLSCEQNLNHDAMYWYRQDPGQGLRLIYYSQIVNDFQKGDIAEGYSVSREKKESFPLTVTSAQKNPTAFYLCASSITGANEKLFFGSGTQLSVL.

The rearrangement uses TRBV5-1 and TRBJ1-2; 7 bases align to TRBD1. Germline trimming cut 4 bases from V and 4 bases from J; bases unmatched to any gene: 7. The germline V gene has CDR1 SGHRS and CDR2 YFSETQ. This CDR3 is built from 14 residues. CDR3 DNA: TGCGCCAGCAGCGAGGAGGGACAGTCCTATGGCTACACCTTC. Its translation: CASSEEGQSYGYTF.

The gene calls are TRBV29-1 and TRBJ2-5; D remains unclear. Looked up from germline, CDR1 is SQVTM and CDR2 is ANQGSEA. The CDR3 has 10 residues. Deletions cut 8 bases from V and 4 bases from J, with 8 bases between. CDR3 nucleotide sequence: TGCAGCACTGTCCGAGAGACCCAGTACTTC. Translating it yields CSTVRETQYF.

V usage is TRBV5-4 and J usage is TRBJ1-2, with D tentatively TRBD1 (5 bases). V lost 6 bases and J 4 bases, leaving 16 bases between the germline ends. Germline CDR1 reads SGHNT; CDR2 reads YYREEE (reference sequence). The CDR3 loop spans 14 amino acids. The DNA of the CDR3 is TGTGCCAGCACCCGCGGGGGTACACCCTATGGCTACACCTTC. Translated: CASTRGGTPYGYTF.

CDR3 sequence (DNA): TGTGCCAGCAGCACTCGTCCCTACAATGAGCAGTTCTTC. Its protein product is CASSTRPYNEQFF. The rearrangement uses TRBV7-2 and TRBJ2-1; no clear D gene. Germline loops: CDR1 SGHTA, CDR2 FQGNSA. V was pared by 5 bases and J by 2 bases, with 7 bases between. The CDR3 is 13 residues long.

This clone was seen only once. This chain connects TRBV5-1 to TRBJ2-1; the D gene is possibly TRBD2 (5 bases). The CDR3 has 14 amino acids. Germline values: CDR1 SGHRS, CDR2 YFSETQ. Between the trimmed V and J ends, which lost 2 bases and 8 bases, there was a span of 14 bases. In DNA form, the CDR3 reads TGCGCCAGCAGCTTCGGGAAGCCGATCGATGAGCAGTTCTTC. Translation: CASSFGKPIDEQFF.

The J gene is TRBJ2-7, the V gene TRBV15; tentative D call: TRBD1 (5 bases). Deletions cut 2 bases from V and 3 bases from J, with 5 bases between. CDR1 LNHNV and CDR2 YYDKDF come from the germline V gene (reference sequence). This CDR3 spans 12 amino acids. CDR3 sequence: CATSRQGYEQYF. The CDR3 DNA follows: TGTGCCACCAGCAGACAGGGCTACGAGCAGTACTTC.

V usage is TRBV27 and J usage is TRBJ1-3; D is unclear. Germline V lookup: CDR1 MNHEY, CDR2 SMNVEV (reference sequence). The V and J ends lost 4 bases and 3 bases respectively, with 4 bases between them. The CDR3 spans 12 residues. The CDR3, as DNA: TGTGCCAGCAGTTCAAATGGAAACACCATATATTTT. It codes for CASSSNGNTIYF.

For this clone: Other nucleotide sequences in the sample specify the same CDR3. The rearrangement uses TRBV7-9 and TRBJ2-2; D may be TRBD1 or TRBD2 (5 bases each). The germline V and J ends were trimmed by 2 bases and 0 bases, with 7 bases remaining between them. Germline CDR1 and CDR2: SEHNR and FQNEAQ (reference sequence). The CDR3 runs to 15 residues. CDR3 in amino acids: CASSLLGANTGELFF. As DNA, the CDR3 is TGTGCCAGCAGCTTATTGGGGGCGAACACCGGGGAGCTGTTTTTT.

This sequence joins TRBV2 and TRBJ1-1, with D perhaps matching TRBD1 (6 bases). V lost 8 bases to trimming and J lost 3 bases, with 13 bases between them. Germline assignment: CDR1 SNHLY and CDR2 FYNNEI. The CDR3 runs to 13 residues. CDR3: CASDQGRDTEAFF. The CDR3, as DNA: TGTGCCAGCGATCAGGGGCGGGACACTGAAGCTTTCTTT.

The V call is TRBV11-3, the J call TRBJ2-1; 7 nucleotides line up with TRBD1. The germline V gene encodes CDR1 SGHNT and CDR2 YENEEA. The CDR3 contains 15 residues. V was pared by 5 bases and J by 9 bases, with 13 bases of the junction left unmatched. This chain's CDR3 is CASSLGQANSGEQFF. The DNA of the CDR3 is TGTGCCAGCAGCCTAGGACAGGCCAATTCGGGTGAGCAGTTCTTC.

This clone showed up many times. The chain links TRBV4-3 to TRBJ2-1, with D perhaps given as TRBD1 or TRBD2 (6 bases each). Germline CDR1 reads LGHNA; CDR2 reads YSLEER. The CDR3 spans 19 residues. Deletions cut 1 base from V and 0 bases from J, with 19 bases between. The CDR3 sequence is CASSQVYGGQISSYNEQFF. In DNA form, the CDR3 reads TGCGCCAGCAGCCAAGTGTACGGGGGCCAAATTAGCTCCTACAATGAGCAGTTCTTC.

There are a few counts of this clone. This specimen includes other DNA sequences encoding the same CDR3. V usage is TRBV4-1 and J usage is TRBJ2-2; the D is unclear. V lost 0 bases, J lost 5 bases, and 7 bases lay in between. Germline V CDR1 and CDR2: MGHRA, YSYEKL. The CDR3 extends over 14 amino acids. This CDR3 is CASSQDRSTGELFF. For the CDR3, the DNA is TGCGCCAGCAGCCAAGATCGGAGTACCGGGGAGCTGTTTTTT.

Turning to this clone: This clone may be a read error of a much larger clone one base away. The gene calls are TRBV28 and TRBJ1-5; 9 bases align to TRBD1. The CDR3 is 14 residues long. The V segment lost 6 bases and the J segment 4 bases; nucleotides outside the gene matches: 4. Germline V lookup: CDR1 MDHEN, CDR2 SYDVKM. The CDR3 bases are TGTGCCAGCAGACCCGGGACAGGGAATCAGCCCCAGCATTTT. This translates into CASRPGTGNQPQHF.

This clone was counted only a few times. The CDR3 here is CASSLGWEGYNEQFF. In nucleotides, the CDR3 is TGTGCCAGCAGCTTGGGGTGGGAGGGATATAATGAGCAGTTCTTC. The rearrangement joins TRBV5-5 to TRBJ2-1, with 7 bases matching TRBD2. The CDR3 loop spans 15 amino acids. Losses at the gene ends were 0 bases for V and 7 bases for J; bases not matched to a gene: 7. In germline, CDR1 is SGHKS, CDR2 YYEKEE (reference sequence).

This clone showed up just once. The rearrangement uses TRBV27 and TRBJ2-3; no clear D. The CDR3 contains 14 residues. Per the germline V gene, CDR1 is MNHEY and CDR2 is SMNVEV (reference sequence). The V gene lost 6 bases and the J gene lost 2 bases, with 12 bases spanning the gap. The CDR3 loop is CASRRLRLTDTQYF. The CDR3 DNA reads TGTGCCAGCAGACGACTGAGGCTCACAGATACGCAGTATTTT.

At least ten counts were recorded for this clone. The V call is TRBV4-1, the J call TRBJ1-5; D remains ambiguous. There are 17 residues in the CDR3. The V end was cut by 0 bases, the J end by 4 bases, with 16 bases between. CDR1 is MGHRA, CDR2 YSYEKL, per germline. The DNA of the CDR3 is TGCGCCAGCAGCCAAGATGGAGGAGGGTTAAGTAATCAGCCCCAGCATTTT. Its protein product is CASSQDGGGLSNQPQHF.

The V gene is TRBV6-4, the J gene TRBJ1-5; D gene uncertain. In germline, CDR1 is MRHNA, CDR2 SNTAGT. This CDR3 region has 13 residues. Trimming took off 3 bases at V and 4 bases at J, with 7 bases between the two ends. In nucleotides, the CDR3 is TGTGCCAGCAGTGAGGAGTCAAATCAGCCCCAGCATTTT. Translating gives CASSEESNQPQHF.

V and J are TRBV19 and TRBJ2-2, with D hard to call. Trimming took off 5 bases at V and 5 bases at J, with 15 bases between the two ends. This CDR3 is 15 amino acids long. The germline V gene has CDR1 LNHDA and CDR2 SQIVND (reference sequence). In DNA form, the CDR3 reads TGTGCCAGTAGTCTCCAGTGGACCGCTACCGGGGAGCTGTTTTTT. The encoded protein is CASSLQWTATGELFF.

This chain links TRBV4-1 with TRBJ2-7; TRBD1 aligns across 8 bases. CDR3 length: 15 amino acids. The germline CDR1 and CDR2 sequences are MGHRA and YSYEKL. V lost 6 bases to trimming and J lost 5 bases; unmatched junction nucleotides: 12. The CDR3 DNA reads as TGCGCCAGCAGAAAGGCCCCGACAGGGGATAACGAGCAGTACTTC. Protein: CASRKAPTGDNEQYF.

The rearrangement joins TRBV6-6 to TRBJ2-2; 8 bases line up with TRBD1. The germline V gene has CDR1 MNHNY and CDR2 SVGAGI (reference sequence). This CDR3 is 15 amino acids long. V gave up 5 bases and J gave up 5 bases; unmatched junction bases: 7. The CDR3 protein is CASSPRTGLTGELFF. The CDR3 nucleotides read TGTGCCAGCAGTCCCCGGACAGGGTTAACCGGGGAGCTGTTTTTT.

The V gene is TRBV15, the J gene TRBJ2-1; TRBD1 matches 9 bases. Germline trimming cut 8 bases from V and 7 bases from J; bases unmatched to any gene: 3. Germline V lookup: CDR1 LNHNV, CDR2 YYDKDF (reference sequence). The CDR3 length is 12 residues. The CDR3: CATWDRVNEQFF. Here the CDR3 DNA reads TGTGCCACCTGGGACAGGGTAAATGAGCAGTTCTTC. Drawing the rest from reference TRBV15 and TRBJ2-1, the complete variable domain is DAMVIQNPRYQVTQFGKPVTLSCSQTLNHNVMYWYQQKSSQAPKLLFHYYDKDFNNEADTPDNFQSRRPNTSFCFLDIRSPGLGDTAMYLCATWDRVNEQFFGPGTRLTVL.